This entry lists 31 T cell receptor beta chains sequenced from one sample in a study of beta chain features in type 1 diabetes. Study results and limitations: Shortening of TCRB CDR3s, moderate but significant, appeared in all four CD4+ subsets of Type 1 diabetes patients.

Expressed TCRB transcripts were sequenced because the isolated RNA had all been reverse transcribed beforehand. Repertoires were generated with immunoSEQ multiplex PCR, while TCRdb's copy carries only in-frame clones and drops some. Among around 690,000 clones listed, 9.5% to 15% were seen once. These receptors are not linked to any known antigen. Sample: naive CD4+ T cells from blood. The receptors were gathered from a man aged 25 to 45 with type 1 diabetes.

This sequence joins TRBV5-4 and TRBJ2-7; 9 bases line up with TRBD1. J gave up 3 bases and V 4 bases, and 11 bases lay outside the gene matches. Germline assignment: CDR1 SGHNT and CDR2 YYREEE (reference sequence). The CDR3 has 16 amino acids. This CDR3 is CASSRAGTGSFYEQYF. CDR3 coding DNA: TGTGCCAGCAGCCGAGCCGGGACAGGGAGTTTCTACGAGCAGTACTTC. Full variable domain (missing parts from reference TRBV5-4 and TRBJ2-7): ETGVTQSPTHLIKTRGQQVTLRCSSQSGHNTVSWYQQALGQGPQFIFQYYREEENGRGNFPPRFSGLQFPNYSSELNVNALELDDSALYLCASSRAGTGSFYEQYFGPGTRLTVT.

This clone was seen more than once but under ten times. V gene TRBV9 combines with J gene TRBJ1-6; no firm D call. The CDR3 runs 14 residues. The V end lost 4 bases, the J end lost 12 bases, and 17 bases lay between the germline ends. Germline CDR1 reads SGDLS; CDR2 reads YYNGEE. This CDR3 is CASSPYGLSGPLHF. CDR3 DNA sequence: TGTGCCAGCAGCCCCTACGGACTTTCCGGACCCCTCCACTTT. The entire variable domain, with the rest obtained from reference TRBV9 and TRBJ1-6, is as follows: DSGVTQTPKHLITATGQRVTLRCSPRSGDLSVYWYQQSLDQGLQFLIQYYNGEERAKGNILERFSAQQFPDLHSELNLSSLELGDSALYFCASSPYGLSGPLHFGNGTRLTVT.

CDR3 nucleotides: TGTGCCAGCAGTTACAGACAGGGGGCTAACTATGGCTACACCTTC. Protein: CASSYRQGANYGYTF. The chain couples TRBV7-8 to TRBJ1-2; 9 nucleotides match TRBD1. The CDR3 spans 15 residues. The V gene end was trimmed by 6 bases and the J gene end by 0 bases; junction bases not matched to a gene: 5. Germline CDR1 reads SGHVS; CDR2 reads FQNEAQ.

This chain joins TRBV19 and TRBJ2-5; TRBD2 agrees at 14 bases. Germline V gene lookup returns CDR1 LNHDA and CDR2 SQIVND (reference sequence). J was trimmed by 5 bases and V by 7 bases; bases with no gene match: 9. This CDR3 is 16 amino acids long. The CDR3 loop reads CASKRTSGGTPETQYF. Written as DNA, the CDR3 is TGTGCCAGTAAGAGGACTAGCGGGGGGACTCCCGAGACCCAGTACTTC.

This clone appeared a few times. The genes are TRBV29-1 and TRBJ2-5; D is uncertain. The J call could be wrong; TRBJ2-7 is a better fit for the DNA end. Germline V gene lookup returns CDR1 SQVTM and CDR2 ANQGSEA. The CDR3 consists of 11 residues. The CDR3 reads CSVAVTYEQYF. The CDR3 DNA reads as TGCAGCGTTGCTGTAACCTACGAGCAGTACTTC.

CDR3 protein: CASSQYVTSPNTGELFF. The CDR3 DNA is TGTGCCAGCAGCCAATACGTGACTAGTCCCAACACCGGGGAGCTGTTTTTT. The chain couples TRBV4-2 to TRBJ2-2, with D tentatively TRBD2 (6 bases). V lost 2 bases, J lost 2 bases, and 15 bases lay in between. Germline lookup yields CDR1 LGHNA and CDR2 YNFKEQ. The CDR3 extends over 17 amino acids.

This sequence joins TRBV29-1 and TRBJ2-7; weak D call: TRBD2 (5 bases). The germline V gene encodes CDR1 SQVTM and CDR2 ANQGSEA. The ends were cut back, 4 bases at V and 2 bases at J, with 15 bases in the middle. The CDR3 runs to 14 residues. DNA for the CDR3: TGCAGCGTTGGAGGGATTTACTCTCCCTACGAGCAGTACTTC. Translating it yields CSVGGIYSPYEQYF.

This clone was observed many times. The chain is built from TRBV28 and TRBJ2-2; 8 bases are a match to TRBD1. In germline, CDR1 is MDHEN, CDR2 SYDVKM. There are 15 residues in the CDR3. V trimming: 5 bases; J trimming: 3 bases; junction bases outside the gene matches: 5. CDR3 in DNA: TGTGCCAGCAGTATGGGGACAGGCTACACCGGGGAGCTGTTTTTT. It encodes CASSMGTGYTGELFF. Full variable domain (remainder filled in from reference TRBV28 and TRBJ2-2): DVKVTQSSRYLVKRTGEKVFLECVQDMDHENMFWYRQDPGLGLRLIYFSYDVKMKEKGDIPEGYSVSREKKERFSLILESASTNQTSMYLCASSMGTGYTGELFFGEGSRLTVL.

This clone was observed a few times. The V and J genes are TRBV19 and TRBJ2-3; perhaps TRBD1 as D (6 bases). V gave up 8 bases and J gave up 0 bases, with 15 bases separating them. Germline V CDR1 and CDR2: LNHDA, SQIVND (reference sequence). This CDR3 comprises 15 residues. DNA for the CDR3: TGTGCCAGTGCCCAGGGGAGATCTAGCACAGATACGCAGTATTTT. It specifies CASAQGRSSTDTQYF.

The chain joins TRBV5-1 to TRBJ1-2; D is ambiguous. CDR3 length equals 14 residues. V was shortened by 4 bases and J by 10 bases, with 20 bases between the two germline ends. Germline V gene sequence: CDR1 SGHRS, CDR2 YFSETQ. DNA for the CDR3: TGCGCCAGCAGCGGGCGAGGCACCAATTCTTACTACACCTTC. Encoded protein: CASSGRGTNSYYTF.

A few counts support this clone. The chain employs TRBV25-1 and TRBJ2-1, with TRBD2 identical over 11 bases. This CDR3 is 17 amino acids long. Trimming took 1 base from V and 4 from J; bases not matched to a gene: 6. From germline, CDR1 is MGHDK and CDR2 SYGVNS. CDR3 sequence (DNA): TGTGCCAGCAGTGAATTCCCTAGCGGGGGGCCATACAATGAGCAGTTCTTC. As protein: CASSEFPSGGPYNEQFF.

The chain joins TRBV6-5 to TRBJ2-1; 9 bases align to TRBD2. The CDR3 covers 16 residues. Germline trimming cut 2 bases from V and 4 bases from J; bases unmatched to any gene: 6. Germline CDR1 MNHEY, CDR2 SVGAGI. CDR3 loop: CASSYRERGAYNEQFF. The CDR3 DNA reads as TGTGCCAGCAGTTACCGGGAGCGGGGGGCTTACAATGAGCAGTTCTTC.

CDR3 DNA sequence: TGTGCCAGCAGCTTCTCCGGGACAGGGACGGTGCGGGAGACCCAGTACTTC. Its translation: CASSFSGTGTVRETQYF. The genes are TRBV7-2 and TRBJ2-5; 9 bases agree with TRBD1. The V and J ends lost 3 bases and 5 bases, in that order; junction bases with no gene match: 13. The CDR3 runs 17 residues. CDR1 and CDR2 from the germline V gene are SGHTA and FQGNSA.

This clone was detected a few times. J is TRBJ2-3 and V is TRBV6-6; a weak D match, TRBD2 (5 bases). Germline values: CDR1 MNHNY, CDR2 SVGAGI (reference sequence). Trimming removed 8 bases at V and 0 bases at J, with 18 bases between. The CDR3 sequence is 16 residues long. The CDR3 DNA reads as TGTGCCAGCCCTCAGGAGGCGCGGTTTAGCACAGATACGCAGTATTTT. It encodes CASPQEARFSTDTQYF.

This clone was seen more than once but under ten times. V usage is TRBV6-1 and J usage is TRBJ2-4; D is undetermined. V was pared by 2 bases and J by 8 bases, with 7 bases between. CDR3 size: 12 residues. Germline V gives CDR1 MNHNS, CDR2 SASEGT. DNA for the CDR3: TGTGCCAGCAGTGAAAGGGCGGACATTCAGTACTTC. Translating it yields CASSERADIQYF.

The sample holds a few counts of this clone. V and J are TRBV14 and TRBJ2-7; no firm D call. CDR3 length: 11 amino acids. With 1 base removed from V and 8 bases from J, the gap between germline ends came to 6 bases. The germline gives CDR1 SGHDN, CDR2 FVKESK. CDR3 residues: CASSQASQQYF. The CDR3 DNA reads as TGTGCCAGCAGCCAAGCTTCCCAGCAGTACTTC.

The V gene is TRBV5-8, the J gene TRBJ2-5; the D gene is possibly TRBD1 (5 bases). This CDR3 comprises 13 residues. The germline gives CDR1 SGHTS, CDR2 YDEGEE. V lost 4 bases, J lost 9 bases, and 16 bases lay in between. The CDR3 protein is CASSQKLQGPQYF. For the CDR3, the DNA is TGTGCCAGCAGCCAGAAATTGCAGGGCCCCCAGTACTTC. Full variable domain (rest looked up from reference TRBV5-8 and TRBJ2-5): EAGVTQSPTHLIKTRGQQATLRCSPISGHTSVYWYQQALGLGLQFLLWYDEGEERNRGNFPPRFSGRQFPNYSSELNVNALELEDSALYLCASSQKLQGPQYFGPGTRLLVL.

The genes are TRBV2 and TRBJ2-7; TRBD1 agrees at 9 bases. This CDR3 has 15 residues. The V gene's germline CDR1 is SNHLY and CDR2 FYNNEI. Trimming took 1 base from V and 4 from J; bases not matched to a gene: 5. CDR3 nucleotides: TGTGCCAGCAGTGAAGATGGACAGGGGCTATACGAGCAGTACTTC. It specifies CASSEDGQGLYEQYF.

The genes are TRBV18 and TRBJ1-2; the D is unclear. The CDR3 runs 14 residues. Germline CDR1 KGHSH, CDR2 LQKENI. Trimming stripped 2 bases from V and 5 bases from J, with 12 bases between. CDR3 sequence reads: CASSPGSVIYGYTF. The CDR3 nucleotides are TGTGCCAGCTCACCAGGATCAGTGATTTATGGCTACACCTTC.

This rearrangement joins TRBV29-1 to TRBJ2-5; D unresolved. CDR1 SQVTM and CDR2 ANQGSEA come from the germline V gene. This CDR3 contains 14 residues. V was pared by 5 bases and J by 3 bases, with 16 bases between. CDR3 sequence reads: CSVLGKVWEETQYF. The CDR3 DNA is TGCAGCGTTTTGGGGAAGGTATGGGAAGAGACCCAGTACTTC.

A word on this clone: Distinct nucleotide sequences in the sample also encode this CDR3. The V call is TRBV6-5, the J call TRBJ2-5, with D tentatively TRBD1 or TRBD2 (5 bases each). In germline, CDR1 is MNHEY, CDR2 SVGAGI. The CDR3 has 13 amino acids. V shed 2 bases and J shed 2 bases, with 6 bases lying between them. CDR3 loop: CASSYGGQETQYF. The CDR3, as DNA: TGTGCCAGCAGTTACGGGGGACAAGAGACCCAGTACTTC.

The V gene is TRBV27, the J gene TRBJ1-6; 9 bases are shared with TRBD1. This CDR3 spans 16 amino acids. The V gene end was trimmed by 3 bases and the J gene end by 7 bases; junction bases not matched to a gene: 7. Germline V lookup: CDR1 MNHEY, CDR2 SMNVEV (reference sequence). The CDR3 DNA reads as TGTGCCAGCAGTTTTCGGGGGGGACAGGGAAATTCACCCCTCCACTTT. Protein sequence: CASSFRGGQGNSPLHF.

The chain joins TRBV7-9 to TRBJ2-1; 8 nucleotides align to TRBD2. This CDR3 has 15 residues. With V trimmed by 4 bases and J by 8 bases, 10 bases remained unmatched. CDR1 is SEHNR, CDR2 FQNEAQ, per germline (reference sequence). CDR3 protein: CASSSSGTRFYEQFF. In DNA, the CDR3 is TGTGCCAGCAGCTCATCCGGGACTAGATTTTATGAGCAGTTCTTC.

This clone has a handful of counts. This may be a read error, as it is one base from a much larger clone. The chain employs TRBV7-2 and TRBJ1-5; D uncertain. Germline V lookup: CDR1 SGHTA, CDR2 FQGNSA. The length of the CDR3 is 9 residues. DNA for the CDR3: TGTGCCAGCAGTCAGCCCCAGCATTTT. Amino acid sequence: CASSQPQHF.

This clone was observed a few times. The genes are TRBV5-4 and TRBJ1-2; weak D call: TRBD1 (6 bases). Trimming pared 4 bases from V and 6 bases from J, leaving 10 bases between. The germline V gene encodes CDR1 SGHNT and CDR2 YYREEE (reference sequence). This CDR3 has 12 residues. In DNA, the CDR3 is TGTGCCAGCAGCCTGGACAGAAATGGCTACACCTTC. It is translated as CASSLDRNGYTF.

The chain carries TRBV12-5 and TRBJ1-3; 8 positions agree with TRBD1. This CDR3 region has 16 residues. V lost 5 bases and J lost 0; bases outside the gene matches: 6. Germline lookup yields CDR1 LGHNT and CDR2 FRNRAP. CDR3 loop: CASGGTDRGSGNTIYF. CDR3 sequence (DNA): TGTGCTAGTGGTGGGACCGACAGGGGCTCTGGAAACACCATATATTTT.

This clone came up a few times. The chain joins TRBV6-5 to TRBJ2-1; 11 bases agree with TRBD2. The length of the CDR3 is 15 residues. The V segment lost 7 bases and the J segment 9 bases; nucleotides outside the gene matches: 11. From germline, CDR1 is MNHEY and CDR2 SVGAGI. Written as DNA, the CDR3 is TGTGCCAGCACCCTACTAGCGGGGGCTGTAACTGAGCAGTTCTTC. This gives the protein CASTLLAGAVTEQFF.

This clone was observed a few times. This CDR3 is also generated by other DNA sequences in the sample. The chain uses TRBV5-4 and TRBJ1-4, with D unclear. V lost 4 bases and J lost 5, with 9 bases in between. CDR1 and CDR2 from the germline V gene are SGHNT and YYREEE (reference sequence). This CDR3 is built from 13 residues. The CDR3 nucleotides read TGTGCCAGCAGCCTCTCCGGCAATGAAAAACTGTTTTTT. Protein product: CASSLSGNEKLFF.

V gene TRBV27 combines with J gene TRBJ2-3, with TRBD1 as a possible D gene (5 bases). CDR1 and CDR2 (germline): MNHEY, SMNVEV (reference sequence). Trimming removed 3 bases from V and 5 bases from J, with 12 bases in between. The CDR3 totals 14 residues. CDR3 DNA: TGTGCCAGCAGTTTCGCAGGGCGCGGAGATACGCAGTATTTT. Its translation: CASSFAGRGDTQYF.

The chain links TRBV19 to TRBJ2-1; the D call may be TRBD1 or TRBD2 (5 bases each). There are 13 residues in the CDR3. From germline, CDR1 is LNHDA and CDR2 SQIVND (reference sequence). V was clipped by 9 bases and J by 5 bases, with 14 bases between them. The CDR3 DNA sequence: TGTGCCAGCCGGGGAGACAGCAACAATGAGCAGTTCTTC. It codes for CASRGDSNNEQFF.

The table lists this clone with a few counts. The gene calls are TRBV5-4 and TRBJ2-1; D perhaps matches TRBD2 (7 bases). Trimming stripped 1 base from V and 8 bases from J, with 10 bases between. From germline, CDR1 is SGHNT and CDR2 YYREEE (reference sequence). The CDR3 spans 13 residues. CDR3 region: CASSLPGGDEQFF. The CDR3 DNA is TGTGCCAGCAGCTTGCCGGGGGGCGATGAGCAGTTCTTC.